The rows below give T cell receptor beta chains drawn from one sample of a study of PD-1 blockade in classical Hodgkin lymphoma. Sequencing was performed with immunoSEQ multiplex PCR; in TCRdb, only in-frame clones are kept and a portion is missing. The sample has about 23,000 clones, approximately 74% seen once. The sample consisted of peripheral blood mononuclear cells (PBMCs), taken at baseline. The receptors stem from a human donor with classical Hodgkin lymphoma. The CDR3 runs from the conserved cysteine through the conserved F or W. Fields, in order: J gene, V gene, clone size, CDR3 protein. Clone size is given for some rows only: seen once, a few or many times, or a class if the clone is expanded.

TRBJ2-7 TRBV19 - CASSFLSIQGTEQYF
TRBJ2-1 TRBV7-9 - CASSLRGTSTQGQFF
TRBJ2-1 TRBV7-9 - CASSLDGLADEQFF
TRBJ1-1 TRBV7-8 few CASSLDDGYSEAFF
TRBJ2-3 TRBV7-2 - CASSLGGNPDTQYF
TRBJ2-1 TRBV18 - CASSPEADSYNEQFF
TRBJ1-5 TRBV6-5 - CASSSAPLGQPQHF
TRBJ2-5 TRBV28 - CASSFGLAGRETQYF
TRBJ1-1 TRBV28 - CASSFPLFDRRPSDAFF
TRBJ1-1 TRBV19 - CASSMGRGVNTEAFF
TRBJ1-3 TRBV18 - CASAPGTGDTGNTIYF
TRBJ1-1 TRBV15 few CATSRELDSQKAFF
TRBJ2-2 TRBV28 - CASSRTGGAGELFF
TRBJ2-3 TRBV5-1 few CASGDLTDTQYF
TRBJ2-2 TRBV5-4 - CASSFPGSVNTGELFF
TRBJ1-5 TRBV28 few CASIPQGGSNQPQHF
TRBJ1-2 TRBV28 - CASSSDYGYTF
TRBJ1-3 TRBV10-3 - CAIRDPGHSNSGNTIYF
TRBJ2-1 TRBV9 - CASSTRLAGSNEQFF
TRBJ1-5 TRBV7-8 few CASSLRGTKGEPQHF
TRBJ1-5 TRBV30 - CAWSVEGAGNQPQHF
TRBJ1-5 TRBV5-6 - CASSNDRVGNQPQHF